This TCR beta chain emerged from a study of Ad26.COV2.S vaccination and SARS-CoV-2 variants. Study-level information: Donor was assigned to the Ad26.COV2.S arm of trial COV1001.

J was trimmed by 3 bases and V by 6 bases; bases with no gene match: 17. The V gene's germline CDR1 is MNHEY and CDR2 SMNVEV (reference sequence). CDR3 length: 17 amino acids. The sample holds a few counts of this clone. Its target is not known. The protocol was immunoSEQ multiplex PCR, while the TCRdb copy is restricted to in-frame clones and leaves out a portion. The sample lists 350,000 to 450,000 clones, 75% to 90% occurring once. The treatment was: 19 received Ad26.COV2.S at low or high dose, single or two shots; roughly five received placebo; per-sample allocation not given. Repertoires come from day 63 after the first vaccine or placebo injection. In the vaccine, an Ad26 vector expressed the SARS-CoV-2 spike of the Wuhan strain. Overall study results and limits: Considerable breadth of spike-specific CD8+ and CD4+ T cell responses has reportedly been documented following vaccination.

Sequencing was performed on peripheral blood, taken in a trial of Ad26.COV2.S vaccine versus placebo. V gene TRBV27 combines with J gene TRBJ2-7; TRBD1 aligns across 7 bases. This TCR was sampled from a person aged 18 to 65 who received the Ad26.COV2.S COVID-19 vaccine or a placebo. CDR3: CASRGTAKGRSYYEQYF. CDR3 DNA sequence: TGTGCCAGCAGAGGGACAGCCAAAGGTCGATCGTACTACGAGCAGTACTTC.